Reported below is one T cell receptor beta chain. This specimen comes from a study of control samples from healthy donors and cancer patients. In germline, CDR1 is SEHNR, CDR2 FQNEAQ (reference sequence). The CDR3 extends over 17 amino acids. The trim removed 1 base at V and 3 bases at J, leaving 9 bases unmatched. The method was immunoSEQ multiplex PCR; TCRdb's version includes in-frame clones alone and lacks a portion of them. The table has under 200,000 clones, about 90% seen once. This TCR was recovered from a woman in her 30s in good health. The sample consisted of blood. V and J are TRBV7-9 and TRBJ2-3, with 8 bases matching TRBD2. CDR3 DNA: TGTGCCAGCAGCTTAGGGCTCCTAGCGGGCAGGACAGATACGCAGTATTTT. Translation gives CASSLGLLAGRTDTQYF.